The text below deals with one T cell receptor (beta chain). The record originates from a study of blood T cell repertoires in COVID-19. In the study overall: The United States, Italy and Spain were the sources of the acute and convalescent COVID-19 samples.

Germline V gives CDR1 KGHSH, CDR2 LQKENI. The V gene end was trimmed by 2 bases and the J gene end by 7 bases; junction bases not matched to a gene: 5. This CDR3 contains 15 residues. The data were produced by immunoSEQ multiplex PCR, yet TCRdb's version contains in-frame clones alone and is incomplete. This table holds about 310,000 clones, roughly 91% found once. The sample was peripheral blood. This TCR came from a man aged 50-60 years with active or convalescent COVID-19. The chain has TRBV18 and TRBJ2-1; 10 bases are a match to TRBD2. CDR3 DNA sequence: TGTGCCAGCTCACCATTGGGACTAGCGCCAAATGAGCAGTTCTTC. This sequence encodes CASSPLGLAPNEQFF.